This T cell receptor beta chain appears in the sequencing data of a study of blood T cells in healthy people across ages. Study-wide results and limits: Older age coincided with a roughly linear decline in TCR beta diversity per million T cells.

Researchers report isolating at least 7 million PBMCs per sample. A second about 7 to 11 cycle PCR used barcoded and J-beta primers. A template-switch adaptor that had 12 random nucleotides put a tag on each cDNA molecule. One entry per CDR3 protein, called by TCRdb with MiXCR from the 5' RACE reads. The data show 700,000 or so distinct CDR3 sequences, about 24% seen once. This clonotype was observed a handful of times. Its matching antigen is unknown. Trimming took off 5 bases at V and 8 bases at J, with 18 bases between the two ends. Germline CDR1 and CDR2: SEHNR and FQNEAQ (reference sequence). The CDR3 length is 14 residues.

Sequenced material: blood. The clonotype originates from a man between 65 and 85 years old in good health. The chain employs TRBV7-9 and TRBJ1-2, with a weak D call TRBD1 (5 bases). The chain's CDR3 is CASSPPSLGVGYTF. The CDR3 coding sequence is TGTGCCAGCAGCCCCCCCTCACTGGGGGTCGGCTACACCTTC.